A selection of T cell receptor beta chains follows, all from one sample in a study of tumor and adjacent non-tumor tissue in lung cancer. TCRdb reanalysed the multiplex PCR reads using MiXCR and keeps one entry per CDR3 protein. The sample holds about 75,000 distinct CDR3 sequences; roughly 73% are singletons and the top ten take 9.5% to 15%. The sample was lung tumor tissue. These receptors originate from a woman aged 45-60 years with non-small cell lung cancer. CDR3s include the opening cysteine and the closing phenylalanine or tryptophan. The order of the fields is clone size, D gene, V gene, J gene, CDR3 DNA, CDR3 protein. The D gene is left open where the match is weak. Size is stated for part of the rows, as once, few or many counts, or as a class when the clone is expanded.

size: -; D: TRBD1; V: TRBV6-6; J: TRBJ1-2; DNA: TGTGCCAGCAGTCACGGGACAGGGAACTATAGCTACACCTTC; CDR3: CASSHGTGNYSYTF
size: -; D: -; V: TRBV28; J: TRBJ1-5; DNA: TGTGCCAGCAGTTCAACCATCGGAACAGGGTTTATAGGCAATCAGCCCCAGCGTTTT; CDR3: CASSSTIGTGFIGNQPQRF
size: -; D: -; V: TRBV2; J: TRBJ2-7; DNA: TGTGCAAGCGGCGGGGTTTTCTCCTACGAGCGGTTCTTC; CDR3: CASGGVFSYERFF
size: -; D: -; V: TRBV20-1; J: TRBJ2-2; DNA: TGCAGTGTCCTCCTTAGCGGACTCGGGACCCGGGGGCTGTTTTTT; CDR3: CSVLLSGLGTRGLFF
size: -; D: TRBD2; V: TRBV28; J: TRBJ2-1; DNA: TGTGCCAGCAGTACCCTCGCAGCCGGGGAACTAGCGGGAGGGAAGGGCTCCTACAATGTGCACTTCTTC; CDR3: CASSTLAAGELAGGKGSYNVHFF
size: -; D: TRBD2; V: TRBV11-2; J: TRBJ2-1; DNA: TGCGCCAACAACTTGTTCCGGTTTCTAGCGGGATTAAGAACCTACAATGAGCAGTTCTTC; CDR3: CANNLFRFLAGLRTYNEQFF
size: -; D: -; V: TRBV29-1; J: TRBJ2-1; DNA: TGCAGCACCAAGAAGCAGGAGGGAGGTGAGCAATTCTTC; CDR3: CSTKKQEGGEQFF
size: few; D: -; V: TRBV6-5; J: TRBJ2-3; DNA: TGTGCCAGCAGCAAACGAGCGGCAATTACGCAGTATTTT; CDR3: CASSKRAAITQYF
size: -; D: -; V: TRBV10-1; J: TRBJ2-1; DNA: TGCGCCAGCAGTGTAAATATCGGGTCTTGGGATGAGCAGTTCTTC; CDR3: CASSVNIGSWDEQFF
size: -; D: -; V: TRBV29-1; J: TRBJ2-5; DNA: TGCAGCGCCGGACCCGTCGAGACTCACTACTTC; CDR3: CSAGPVETHYF
size: -; D: -; V: TRBV6-5; J: TRBJ1-1; DNA: TGTGCCAGCTGTCACCTAGGGGGCACTGAAGCTTTCTTT; CDR3: CASCHLGGTEAFF
size: -; D: TRBD2; V: TRBV4-2; J: TRBJ2-2; DNA: TGTGCCAGCAACCAAGGTTTCCAGCGGGACTTCACCGGGGAACTGTTTTTT; CDR3: CASNQGFQRDFTGELFF
size: -; D: TRBD1; V: TRBV5-1; J: TRBJ2-3; DNA: TGCGCCACCTGTCGGGACAGGGGGACAGATATGCAGTATTTT; CDR3: CATCRDRGTDMQYF
size: -; D: -; V: TRBV12-3/TRBV12-4; J: TRBJ2-2; DNA: TGTGCCAGCAGTTTACCCCGGGAGCTGTTATTT; CDR3: CASSLPRELLF
size: few; D: -; V: TRBV7-2; J: TRBJ2-5; DNA: TGTGCCAGCAGCTTAGTGGTCAACCACCAAGAGACCCAGTACTTC; CDR3: CASSLVVNHQETQYF
size: many; D: -; V: TRBV12-3/TRBV12-4; J: TRBJ1-1; DNA: TGTGCCAGCAGTTTAGCAGGGGCGCGAAGGGCTGAAGCTTTCTTT; CDR3: CASSLAGARRAEAFF
size: -; D: TRBD1; V: TRBV28; J: TRBJ1-2; DNA: TGTGCCAACAGTTCCGGGACAGGGAACTATGGTTACACCTTC; CDR3: CANSSGTGNYGYTF
size: few; D: TRBD2; V: TRBV10-3; J: TRBJ2-5; DNA: TGTGCCATCAGCATAGCGGGAGAGGAGACCCAGTACTTC; CDR3: CAISIAGEETQYF
size: many; D: -; V: TRBV5-1; J: TRBJ2-7; DNA: TGCGCCAGCAGCGTGGACGGGGCCTACGAGCAGTACTTC; CDR3: CASSVDGAYEQYF
size: -; D: -; V: TRBV11-2; J: TRBJ2-7; DNA: TGTGCCAGCAGCATAGGGTGGGCAGGTAGCTACGAGCACTTCTTC; CDR3: CASSIGWAGSYEHFF
size: many; D: -; V: TRBV19; J: TRBJ2-5; DNA: TGTGCCAGTTCCAGGGGAGAGTTTCCAGAGACCCAGTACTTC; CDR3: CASSRGEFPETQYF
size: -; D: -; V: TRBV6-6; J: TRBJ1-2; DNA: TGTGCCAACAGTCACGGGACGGCGAACTATGGCTACACCTTC; CDR3: CANSHGTANYGYTF
size: many; D: TRBD2; V: TRBV6-1; J: TRBJ2-7; DNA: TGTGCCAGCAGTGAATTACTGGAGGGGCGGGAGAGCCTCCCCTCCTACGAGCAGTACTTC; CDR3: CASSELLEGRESLPSYEQYF